These 31 T cell receptor beta chains were sequenced from one sample in a study of cytomegalovirus exposure and HLA in healthy donors (dated by TCRdb to 2015 to 2018). The library was produced with the immunoSEQ multiplex PCR assay. For the multiplex PCR, a mixture combining 60 forward primers for TCR Vbeta segments and 13 reverse primers for TCR Jbeta segments was used. Held by TCRdb, this immuneACCESS table contains in-frame sequences only and omits some clones. Under half of the omission traces to an unresolved V gene where checked; the cause of the rest is unknown. The sample includes fewer than 250,000 clones, with 65% to 80% observed a single time. The ten top clones hold about 1% of the sample. What was sequenced was PBMCs. The receptors here all came from a woman in her forties in good health and CMV-seronegative.

Only a few counts were recorded for this clone. V gene TRBV4-3 combines with J gene TRBJ2-1, with TRBD2 as a possible D gene (6 bases). V was pared by 4 bases and J by 4 bases, with 11 bases between. Germline V gene sequence: CDR1 LGHNA, CDR2 YSLEER. The length of the CDR3 is 14 residues. In DNA form, the CDR3 reads TGCGCCAGCAGCCTTTCTAGCGAGTACAATGAGCAGTTCTTC. Residues: CASSLSSEYNEQFF.

The V gene is TRBV30, the J gene TRBJ2-7; a possible D gene is TRBD1 (6 bases). The V and J ends lost 4 bases and 6 bases respectively, with 19 bases between them. From germline, CDR1 is GTSNPN and CDR2 SVGIG (reference sequence). The CDR3 is 14 residues long. The CDR3 DNA sequence: TGTGCCTGGAATGTAGTGACAGGCATCTCCGAGCAGTACTTC. Translation gives CAWNVVTGISEQYF.

The CDR3 here is CASGLVSQYSNQPQHF. In nucleotides, the CDR3 is TGTGCTAGTGGTTTGGTATCACAGTATAGCAATCAGCCCCAGCATTTT. The rearrangement links TRBV12-5 to TRBJ1-5; no clear D gene. The length of the CDR3 is 16 residues. Trimming removed 0 bases from V and 0 bases from J, with 9 bases in between. Germline lookup yields CDR1 LGHNT and CDR2 FRNRAP.

This clone was seen only once. V usage is TRBV10-3 and J usage is TRBJ1-6; D is unresolved. In germline, CDR1 is ENHRY, CDR2 SYGVKD. Trimming took off 10 bases at V and 7 bases at J, with 11 bases between the two ends. This CDR3 has 12 residues. The CDR3 sequence: CATLGTNSPLHF. The CDR3 DNA reads as TGTGCCACCCTCGGTACGAATTCACCCCTCCACTTT.

The CDR3 DNA sequence: TGCGCCAGCAGCTTGACTAGCGTTGGCAATGAGCAGTTCTTC. This encodes CASSLTSVGNEQFF. The chain uses TRBV5-1 and TRBJ2-1, with 7 bases identical to TRBD2. Germline V gene data show CDR1 as SGHRS and CDR2 as YFSETQ. The CDR3 spans 14 residues. Trimming at V came to 1 base and at J to 6 bases, leaving 4 bases not matched to a gene.

The rearrangement uses TRBV6-5 and TRBJ2-1; D unresolved. This CDR3 contains 16 residues. Trimming stripped 0 bases from V and 6 bases from J, with 15 bases between. Germline V gene lookup returns CDR1 MNHEY and CDR2 SVGAGI. DNA of the CDR3: TGTGCCAGCAGTTACTCCGTGACTGGCAGCAGCAATGAGCAGTTCTTC. Protein product: CASSYSVTGSSNEQFF.

This chain joins TRBV7-2 and TRBJ2-7, with D possibly being TRBD1 (6 bases). CDR3 length equals 13 residues. Per germline, CDR1 SGHTA and CDR2 FQGNSA. V lost 5 bases and J lost 4, with 12 bases in between. CDR3 loop: CASSLGATYEQYF. The CDR3 nucleotides are TGTGCCAGCAGCCTGGGGGCTACTTACGAGCAGTACTTC. Based on the CDR3 plus reference TRBV7-2 and TRBJ2-7, the full variable domain is GAGVSQSPSNKVTEKGKDVELRCDPISGHTALYWYRQSLGQGLEFLIYFQGNSAPDKSGLPSDRFSAERTGGSVSTLTIQRTQQEDSAVYLCASSLGATYEQYFGPGTRLTVT.

The chain links TRBV2 to TRBJ2-5; 7 bases line up with TRBD1. The CDR3 runs 13 residues. Trimming removed 7 bases from V and 5 bases from J; junction bases left unmatched: 7. Germline CDR1 reads SNHLY; CDR2 reads FYNNEI. The CDR3 DNA is TGTGCCAGCACCCCTGACAGGGCCGAGACCCAGTACTTC. Its translation is CASTPDRAETQYF. Based on the CDR3 plus reference TRBV2 and TRBJ2-5, the full variable domain is EPEVTQTPSHQVTQMGQEVILRCVPISNHLYFYWYRQILGQKVEFLVSFYNNEISEKSEIFDDQFSVERPDGSNFTLKIRSTKLEDSAMYFCASTPDRAETQYFGPGTRLLVL.

The rearrangement uses TRBV9 and TRBJ2-3; TRBD2 matches at 7 bases. This CDR3 is 16 amino acids long. V was clipped by 1 base and J by 2 bases; unmatched bases: 7. Germline V lookup: CDR1 SGDLS, CDR2 YYNGEE. CDR3 nucleotides: TGTGCCAGCAGCGTACTATGGGGGGGGGACACAGATACGCAGTATTTT. This codes for CASSVLWGGDTDTQYF.

The CDR3 sequence is CASSDIAGHPLFF. For the CDR3, the DNA is TGCGCCAGCAGCGATATAGCGGGCCATCCCCTGTTCTTC. The rearrangement uses TRBV5-1 and TRBJ2-1; 7 bases fit TRBD2. CDR3 length: 13 amino acids. The germline CDR1 and CDR2 sequences are SGHRS and YFSETQ. V lost 4 bases to trimming and J lost 15 bases; unmatched junction nucleotides: 13.

V gene TRBV30 combines with J gene TRBJ1-5; D uncertain. Germline V gives CDR1 GTSNPN, CDR2 SVGIG (reference sequence). CDR3 length: 15 residues. Trimming removed 0 bases from V and 0 bases from J, with 9 bases in between. CDR3 loop: CAWSVSGNSNQPQHF. CDR3 sequence (DNA): TGTGCCTGGAGTGTATCGGGGAATAGCAATCAGCCCCAGCATTTT.

The CDR3 spells CASSLAGTSYNEQFF. DNA for the CDR3: TGTGCCAGCAGTTTGGCAGGCACCTCCTACAATGAGCAGTTCTTC. This chain joins TRBV28 and TRBJ2-1; unclear D gene. The V gene lost 3 bases and the J gene lost 0 bases, with 9 bases spanning the gap. Germline V gene sequence: CDR1 MDHEN, CDR2 SYDVKM. The CDR3 runs 15 residues.

The rearrangement joins TRBV30 to TRBJ1-4; TRBD1 might be the D (5 bases). Trimming stripped 4 bases from V and 5 bases from J, with 8 bases between. Germline values: CDR1 GTSNPN, CDR2 SVGIG (reference sequence). CDR3 size: 12 residues. This chain's CDR3 is CAWTRVNEKLFF. In nucleotides, the CDR3 is TGTGCCTGGACCAGGGTAAATGAAAAACTGTTTTTT.

As concerns this clone: Mismatch with germline at one junction end may stem from a read error. The chain links TRBV25-1 to TRBJ1-4, with TRBD1 as a possible D gene (6 bases). Germline-derived CDR1 and CDR2 are MGHDK and SYGVNS. This CDR3 region has 18 residues. The CDR3 loop reads CASSKRTASFSGGEKLFF. CDR3 DNA sequence: TGTGCCAGCAGTAAACGGACGGCCTCTTTTTCTGGGGGCGAAAAACTATTTTTT.

The chain uses TRBV30 and TRBJ2-7; D might be TRBD1 (6 bases). Trimming stripped 5 bases from V and 1 base from J, with 6 bases between. The CDR3 loop spans 11 amino acids. Germline CDR1 and CDR2: GTSNPN and SVGIG (reference sequence). DNA of the CDR3: TGTGCCTGGCAGGGGTCCTACGAGCAGTACTTC. Its translation: CAWQGSYEQYF.

This chain joins TRBV11-3 and TRBJ2-5, with TRBD1 matching over 10 bases. The J segment lost 3 bases and the V segment lost 5 bases, leaving 12 bases of the junction unmatched. The CDR3 spans 17 residues. In germline, CDR1 is SGHNT, CDR2 YENEEA. The CDR3 loop is CASSGGTGEFRKETQYF. The CDR3 nucleotides are TGTGCCAGCAGCGGGGGGACAGGGGAGTTCCGAAAAGAGACCCAGTACTTC.

J is TRBJ1-2 and V is TRBV7-8; no definite D call. The CDR3 has 17 amino acids. Germline lookup yields CDR1 SGHVS and CDR2 FQNEAQ. V was pared by 0 bases and J by 7 bases, with 21 bases between. The DNA of the CDR3 is TGTGCCAGCAGCTTAGCTAGCTATGGCGATTCTTTCCGTGGCTACACCTTC. It is translated as CASSLASYGDSFRGYTF.

This CDR3 is CASSPSPSGANVLTF. The CDR3 nucleotides are TGTGCCAGCAGTCCCTCTCCCTCTGGGGCCAACGTCCTGACTTTC. This chain uses TRBV2 with TRBJ2-6, with D unresolved. CDR3 length: 15 amino acids. Germline loops: CDR1 SNHLY, CDR2 FYNNEI. Trimming removed 5 bases at V and 0 bases at J, with 8 bases between.

V usage is TRBV11-3 and J usage is TRBJ2-3; 10 bases are a match to TRBD2. The ends lost 7 bases at V and 4 bases at J; junction bases unmatched: 17. Germline CDR1 reads SGHNT; CDR2 reads YENEEA. This CDR3 comprises 18 residues. The CDR3 nucleotides are TGTGCCAGCACCCTTCTACCGGCTAGCGGGAGTAGGGCAGATACGCAGTATTTT. This codes for CASTLLPASGSRADTQYF. Full variable domain (missing parts from reference TRBV11-3 and TRBJ2-3): EAGVVQSPRYKIIEKKQPVAFWCNPISGHNTLYWYLQNLGQGPELLIRYENEEAVDDSQLPKDRFSAERLKGVDSTLKIQPAELGDSAVYLCASTLLPASGSRADTQYFGPGTRLTVL.

This chain joins TRBV27 and TRBJ2-1; D is perhaps TRBD1 (5 bases). Germline CDR1 is MNHEY and CDR2 is SMNVEV (reference sequence). The V gene lost 2 bases and the J gene lost 5 bases, with 10 bases spanning the gap. There are 14 residues in the CDR3. The CDR3 DNA sequence: TGTGCCAGCAGTTTACGTCAGGGTGACAATGAGCAGTTCTTC. Amino acid sequence: CASSLRQGDNEQFF.

The chain employs TRBV4-3 and TRBJ2-1; 12 positions agree with TRBD2. CDR1 is LGHNA, CDR2 YSLEER, per germline. J gave up 1 base and V 0 bases, and 7 bases lay outside the gene matches. The CDR3 contains 19 residues. The CDR3 nucleotides are TGCGCCAGCAGCCAAGATCGGCTAGCGGGAGGGGGGTCCTACAATGAGCAGTTCTTC. It codes for CASSQDRLAGGGSYNEQFF.

The V and J genes are TRBV29-1 and TRBJ1-1; no reliable D call. This CDR3 contains 12 residues. V dropped 6 bases and J dropped 6 bases, with 14 bases sitting between them. Germline CDR1 is SQVTM and CDR2 is ANQGSEA. CDR3 sequence (DNA): TGCAGCGTCATGAGCGGGCAGTCTGAAGCTTTCTTT. Its translation is CSVMSGQSEAFF.

This clone has just a few counts. The gene calls are TRBV4-2 and TRBJ1-5, with D uncertain. CDR1 is LGHNA and CDR2 is YNFKEQ in the germline V gene. V lost 0 bases, J lost 2 bases, and 11 bases lay in between. The CDR3 spans 16 residues. This CDR3 is CASSQETVRGNQPQHF. In nucleotides, the CDR3 is TGTGCCAGCAGCCAAGAGACGGTGAGGGGCAATCAGCCCCAGCATTTT.

This chain uses TRBV19 with TRBJ1-2; D is perhaps TRBD1 (6 bases). CDR3 length: 15 residues. Germline CDR1 reads LNHDA; CDR2 reads SQIVND (reference sequence). With 5 bases removed from V and 4 bases from J, the gap between germline ends came to 17 bases. DNA of the CDR3: TGTGCCAGTAGTCCCCTTTCAGGGGTCGGCTATGGCTACACCTTC. It specifies CASSPLSGVGYGYTF.

V usage is TRBV12-5 and J usage is TRBJ2-1; 7 bases align to TRBD2. The germline V gene has CDR1 LGHNT and CDR2 FRNRAP. Trimming cost V 2 bases and J 12 bases; bases outside gene matches: 19. The CDR3 totals 17 residues. The CDR3: CASGLPVSGGSYHWQFF. In nucleotides, the CDR3 is TGTGCTAGTGGTTTGCCCGTCTCGGGCGGGAGTTATCATTGGCAGTTCTTC. Supplemented by reference TRBV12-5 and TRBJ2-1, the full variable domain reads DARVTQTPRHKVTEMGQEVTMRCQPILGHNTVFWYRQTMMQGLELLAYFRNRAPLDDSGMPKDRFSAEMPDATLATLKIQPSEPRDSAVYFCASGLPVSGGSYHWQFFGPGTRLTVL.

This clone was observed a handful of times. The V call is TRBV28, the J call TRBJ2-7, with D unclear. CDR3 length: 13 amino acids. The germline CDR1 and CDR2 sequences are MDHEN and SYDVKM. V lost 2 bases and J 3 bases, leaving 8 bases between the germline ends. The chain's CDR3 is CASSLPLNYEQYF. The CDR3, as DNA: TGTGCCAGCAGTTTACCCCTAAACTACGAGCAGTACTTC. The full variable domain, completed using reference TRBV28 and TRBJ2-7, is DVKVTQSSRYLVKRTGEKVFLECVQDMDHENMFWYRQDPGLGLRLIYFSYDVKMKEKGDIPEGYSVSREKKERFSLILESASTNQTSMYLCASSLPLNYEQYFGPGTRLTVT.

About this clone: A read error may account for a junction end that differs from germline. The genes are TRBV9 and TRBJ1-2; TRBD1 matches at 9 bases. The germline gives CDR1 SGDLS, CDR2 YYNGEE. This CDR3 region has 14 residues. CDR3 in DNA: TGTGCCAGCAGCTTCGGGACAGGGAACTCTGGCTACACCTTC. Translated: CASSFGTGNSGYTF.

V usage is TRBV30 and J usage is TRBJ2-3, with 7 bases fitting TRBD2. The CDR3 sequence is 16 residues long. The trim removed 2 bases at V and 0 bases at J, leaving 8 bases unmatched. Germline V gene sequence: CDR1 GTSNPN, CDR2 SVGIG (reference sequence). The CDR3 region is CAWSSPRGVSTDTQYF. The CDR3 bases are TGTGCCTGGAGTTCTCCCCGGGGGGTTAGCACAGATACGCAGTATTTT.

This clone appeared a single time. The chain links TRBV6-5 to TRBJ1-2, with TRBD1 matching 11 bases. There are 14 residues in the CDR3. CDR1 MNHEY and CDR2 SVGAGI come from the germline V gene. Trimming at V came to 4 bases and at J to 4 bases, leaving 2 bases not matched to a gene. The CDR3 loop reads CASSSGTGGYGYTF. CDR3 sequence (DNA): TGTGCCAGCAGTTCCGGGACAGGGGGCTATGGCTACACCTTC.

The J gene is TRBJ2-1, the V gene TRBV9; 8 bases line up with TRBD2. Germline CDR1 is SGDLS and CDR2 is YYNGEE. J lost 7 bases, V lost 3 bases, and 9 bases had no gene match. CDR3 length: 15 amino acids. The CDR3 spells CASSASGSWGNEQFF. In nucleotides, the CDR3 is TGTGCCAGCAGCGCGAGCGGGAGCTGGGGGAATGAGCAGTTCTTC.

The chain joins TRBV5-1 to TRBJ2-7, with 12 bases identical to TRBD1. CDR1 is SGHRS, CDR2 YFSETQ, per germline. The CDR3 sequence is 15 residues long. With 4 bases clipped from V and 5 bases from J, the junction kept 7 bases outside the gene matches. The CDR3 reads CASSTGTGGYDEQYF. DNA for the CDR3: TGCGCCAGCAGCACCGGGACAGGGGGCTACGACGAGCAGTACTTC.